The rows below give T cell receptor beta chains drawn from one sample of a study of T cell responses to AZD1222 COVID-19 vaccine. Sequenced by immunoSEQ multiplex PCR; TCRdb stores in-frame clones only, minus some. The sample yields tens of thousands of clones, about 74% seen once. Source: peripheral blood, taken on day 0 of AZD1222 vaccination. These receptors were collected from an adult in good health. CDR3s include the opening cysteine and the closing phenylalanine or tryptophan. The order of the fields is V gene, clone size, J gene, D gene, CDR3 DNA, CDR3 protein. A D gene is named only where the DNA matches it firmly. A row's size may be missing; if present it is once, few, many or a size class.

V: TRBV19; size: few; J: TRBJ2-1; D: -; DNA: TGTGCCAGTAGTAAAGCGGCGATAGGCTACAATGAGCAGTTCTTC; CDR3: CASSKAAIGYNEQFF
V: TRBV6-1; size: few; J: TRBJ1-1; D: -; DNA: TGTGCCAGCAGTGAACAGGGGCTGATGAACACTGAAGCTTTCTTT; CDR3: CASSEQGLMNTEAFF
V: TRBV5-4; size: medium-sized; J: TRBJ2-5; D: -; DNA: TGTGCCAGCAGCTTGGGGGTCAGTCAAGAGACCCAGTACTTC; CDR3: CASSLGVSQETQYF
V: TRBV27; size: -; J: TRBJ2-3; D: TRBD1; DNA: TGTGCCAGCAGTTACACCGGGACAGGGGCGGATACGCAGTATTTT; CDR3: CASSYTGTGADTQYF
V: TRBV2; size: once; J: TRBJ1-2; D: -; DNA: TGTGCCAGCGTAGGATTACTCGATTCTTATGGCTACACCTTC; CDR3: CASVGLLDSYGYTF
V: TRBV4-1; size: -; J: TRBJ1-6; D: -; DNA: TGCGCCAGCAGCCATAGCGCAGGGGTCCAACAGTCACCCCTCCACTTT; CDR3: CASSHSAGVQQSPLHF
V: TRBV5-4; size: -; J: TRBJ1-2; D: -; DNA: TGTGCCAGCAGCTTGAGGGGGGCAGGGGACTATGGCTACACCTTC; CDR3: CASSLRGAGDYGYTF
V: TRBV7-8; size: once; J: TRBJ2-7; D: -; DNA: TGTGCCAGCAGCCCCCCCGATTTTGACTACGAGCAGTACTTC; CDR3: CASSPPDFDYEQYF
V: TRBV7-2; size: few; J: TRBJ2-2; D: -; DNA: TGTGCCAGCAGCCAAACAGGGACCGGGGAGCTGTTTTTT; CDR3: CASSQTGTGELFF
V: TRBV15; size: -; J: TRBJ1-2; D: -; DNA: TGTGCCACCAGCAGAGAATACCAGGGGCATGGCTACACCTTC; CDR3: CATSREYQGHGYTF
V: TRBV5-1; size: -; J: TRBJ1-4; D: TRBD1; DNA: TGCGCCAGCAGCCCGGGACAGGGGGCAACTAATGAAAAACTGTTTTTT; CDR3: CASSPGQGATNEKLFF
V: TRBV9; size: -; J: TRBJ2-3; D: -; DNA: TGTGCCAGCAGCGGGGACTTGGCGAAACAGTCTAGCACAGATACGCAGTATTTT; CDR3: CASSGDLAKQSSTDTQYF
V: TRBV27; size: -; J: TRBJ1-2; D: TRBD1; DNA: TGTGCCAGCGGGCCCTGGGGACAGCCCCACTATGGCTACACCTTC; CDR3: CASGPWGQPHYGYTF
V: TRBV7-2; size: -; J: TRBJ1-5; D: -; DNA: TGTGCCAGCAGTTCCCGGCCCCGGGGGGGAGGGCCCCAGCATTTT; CDR3: CASSSRPRGGGPQHF
V: TRBV7-2; size: once; J: TRBJ2-5; D: -; DNA: TGTGCCAGCAGCCTACCCCGTCCCCAAGAGACCCAGTACTTC; CDR3: CASSLPRPQETQYF
V: TRBV7-3; size: once; J: TRBJ2-1; D: TRBD2; DNA: TGTGCCAGCAGCCGAGGAGGGACTAGCTCCTACAATGAGCAGTTCTTC; CDR3: CASSRGGTSSYNEQFF
V: TRBV20-1; size: once; J: TRBJ1-2; D: -; DNA: TGCAGTGCTAGAGATTTCGATGGCTACACCTTC; CDR3: CSARDFDGYTF
V: TRBV10-3; size: -; J: TRBJ2-3; D: TRBD1; DNA: TGTGCCATCAGTGAGTGGGACAGGGCCACAGATACGCAGTATTTT; CDR3: CAISEWDRATDTQYF
V: TRBV19; size: -; J: TRBJ2-3; D: -; DNA: TGTGCCAGCCGAGAATCCAGCGGACGCACAGATACGCAGTATTTT; CDR3: CASRESSGRTDTQYF
V: TRBV5-1; size: -; J: TRBJ2-1; D: TRBD2; DNA: TGCGCCAGCAGCGTGCTAGCGGGACCGGGCAGCGAGCAGTTCTTC; CDR3: CASSVLAGPGSEQFF